This T cell receptor beta chain was captured in a study of cytomegalovirus exposure and HLA in healthy donors. Study-level points and caveats: A later analysis found first-cohort TCR clusters tended to co-occur in the 120 or so validation repertoires. The study listed 164 cytomegalovirus-associated TCR beta chains. In vitro data verified a few CMV-associated chains as specific for CMV antigens.

For this clone: Its specificity is not known.

A roughly 120-subject validation cohort, separate from the approximately 720-subject first cohort, supplied the donors. Data came from immunoSEQ multiplex PCR; TCRdb stores just in-frame clones and leaves some out. The table has some 83,000 clones, about 93% seen once. What was sequenced was PBMCs. The origin of this receptor is a woman aged 18-30 years in good health and CMV-seronegative.

CDR3 region: CASSLAGRGGVTDTQYF. The CDR3 DNA sequence: TGTGCCAGCAGCTTAGCGGGACGGGGGGGTGTGACAGATACGCAGTATTTT. The J gene is TRBJ2-3, the V gene TRBV7-2, with 8 bases identical to TRBD2. The CDR3 sequence is 17 residues long. CDR1 and CDR2 from the germline V gene are SGHTA and FQGNSA. J lost 3 bases, V lost 0 bases, and 8 bases had no gene match.